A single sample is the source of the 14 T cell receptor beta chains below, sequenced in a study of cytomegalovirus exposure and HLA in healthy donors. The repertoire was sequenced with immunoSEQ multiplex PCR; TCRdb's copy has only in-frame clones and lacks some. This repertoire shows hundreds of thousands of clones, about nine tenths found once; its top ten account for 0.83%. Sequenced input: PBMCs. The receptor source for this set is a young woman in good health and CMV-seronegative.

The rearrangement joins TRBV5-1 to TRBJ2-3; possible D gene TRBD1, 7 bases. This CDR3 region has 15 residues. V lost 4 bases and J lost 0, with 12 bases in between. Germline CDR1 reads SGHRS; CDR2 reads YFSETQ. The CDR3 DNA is TGCGCCAGCAGCCTACAGGGGACTAGCACAGATACGCAGTATTTT. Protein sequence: CASSLQGTSTDTQYF.

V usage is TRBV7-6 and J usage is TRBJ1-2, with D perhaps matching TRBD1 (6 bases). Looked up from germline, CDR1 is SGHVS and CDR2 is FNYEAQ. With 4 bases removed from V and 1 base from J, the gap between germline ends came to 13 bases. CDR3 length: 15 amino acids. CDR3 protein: CASSYLDSNNYGYTF. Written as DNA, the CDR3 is TGTGCCAGCAGCTATCTGGACAGTAATAACTATGGCTACACCTTC. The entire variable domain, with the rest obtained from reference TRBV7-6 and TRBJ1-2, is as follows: GAGVSQSPRYKVTKRGQDVALRCDPISGHVSLYWYRQALGQGPEFLTYFNYEAQQDKSGLPNDRFSAERPEGSISTLTIQRTEQRDSAMYRCASSYLDSNNYGYTFGSGTRLTVV.

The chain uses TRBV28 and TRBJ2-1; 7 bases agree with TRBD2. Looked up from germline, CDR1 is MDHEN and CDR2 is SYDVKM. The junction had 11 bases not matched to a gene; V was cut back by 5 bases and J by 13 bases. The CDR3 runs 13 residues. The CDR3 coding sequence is TGTGCCAGCAGTCCCCTGGAAATAGCGGGCCAGTTCTTC. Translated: CASSPLEIAGQFF.

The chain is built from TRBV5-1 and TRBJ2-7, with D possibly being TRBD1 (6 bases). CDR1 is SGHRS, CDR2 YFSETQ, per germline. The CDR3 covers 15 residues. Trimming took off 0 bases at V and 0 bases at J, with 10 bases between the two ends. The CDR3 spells CASSLETGYSYEQYF. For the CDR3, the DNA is TGCGCCAGCAGCTTGGAAACAGGGTACTCCTACGAGCAGTACTTC.

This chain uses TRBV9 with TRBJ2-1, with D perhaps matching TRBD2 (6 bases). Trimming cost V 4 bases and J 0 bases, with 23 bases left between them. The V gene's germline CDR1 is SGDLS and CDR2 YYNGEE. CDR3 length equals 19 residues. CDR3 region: CASSPPRRGGISSYNEQFF. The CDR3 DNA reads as TGTGCCAGCAGCCCACCTCGGCGGGGAGGCATCAGCTCCTACAATGAGCAGTTCTTC.

The CDR3: CASSPGQGYSPLHF. The CDR3 DNA reads TGTGCCAGCAGTCCAGGACAGGGGTATTCACCCCTCCACTTT. The chain has TRBV28 and TRBJ1-6; 9 positions match TRBD1. The CDR3 runs to 14 residues. Looked up from germline, CDR1 is MDHEN and CDR2 is SYDVKM. V trimming: 5 bases; J trimming: 8 bases; junction bases outside the gene matches: 4.

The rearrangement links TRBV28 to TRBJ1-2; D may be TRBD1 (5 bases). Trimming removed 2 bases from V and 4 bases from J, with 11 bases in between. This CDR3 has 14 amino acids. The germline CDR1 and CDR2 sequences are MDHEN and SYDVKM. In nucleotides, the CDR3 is TGTGCCAGCAGTTTAGCAAGGGGCCTCTATGGCTACACCTTC. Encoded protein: CASSLARGLYGYTF.

CDR3 sequence (DNA): TGTGCCTGGAGTGTACCGGAAGGCGGGAGTTGGTACGAGCAGTACTTC. As protein: CAWSVPEGGSWYEQYF. The chain links TRBV30 to TRBJ2-7; 7 bases agree with TRBD2. Germline CDR1 and CDR2: GTSNPN and SVGIG (reference sequence). Trimming took 0 bases from V and 4 from J; bases not matched to a gene: 12. CDR3 length equals 16 residues.

CDR3 sequence reads: CASSPSGTAYNEQFF. CDR3 nucleotides: TGTGCCAGCAGCCCTTCCGGGACAGCCTACAATGAGCAGTTCTTC. This chain links TRBV7-9 with TRBJ2-1, with TRBD1 identical over 7 bases. Germline-derived CDR1 and CDR2 are SEHNR and FQNEAQ (reference sequence). The V and J ends lost 5 bases and 2 bases, in that order; junction bases with no gene match: 6. The CDR3 extends over 15 amino acids.

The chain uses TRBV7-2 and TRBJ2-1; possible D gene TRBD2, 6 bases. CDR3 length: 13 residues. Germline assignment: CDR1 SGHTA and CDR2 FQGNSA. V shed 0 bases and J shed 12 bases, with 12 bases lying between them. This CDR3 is CASSLARLVAQFF. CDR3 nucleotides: TGTGCCAGCAGCTTAGCTCGACTAGTGGCGCAGTTCTTC.

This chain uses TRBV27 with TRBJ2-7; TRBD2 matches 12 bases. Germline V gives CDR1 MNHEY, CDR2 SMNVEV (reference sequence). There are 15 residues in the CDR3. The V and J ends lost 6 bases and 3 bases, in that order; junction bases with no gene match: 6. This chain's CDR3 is CASRLGLAGIYEQYF. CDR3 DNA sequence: TGTGCCAGCAGGTTAGGACTAGCGGGAATCTACGAGCAGTACTTC.

DNA of the CDR3: TGTGCCTGGAGTGCTCCAGGGGATACGCAGTATTTT. This translates into CAWSAPGDTQYF. This chain connects TRBV30 to TRBJ2-3, with D maybe TRBD1 (5 bases). Germline-derived CDR1 and CDR2 are GTSNPN and SVGIG (reference sequence). V dropped 1 base and J dropped 6 bases, with 8 bases sitting between them. This CDR3 has 12 amino acids.

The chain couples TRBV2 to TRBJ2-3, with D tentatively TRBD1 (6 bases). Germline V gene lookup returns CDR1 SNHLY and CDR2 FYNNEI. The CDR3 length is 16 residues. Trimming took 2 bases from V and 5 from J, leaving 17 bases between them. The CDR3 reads CASSERLARGQDTQYF. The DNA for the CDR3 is TGTGCCAGCAGTGAAAGGTTGGCCAGGGGCCAAGATACGCAGTATTTT.

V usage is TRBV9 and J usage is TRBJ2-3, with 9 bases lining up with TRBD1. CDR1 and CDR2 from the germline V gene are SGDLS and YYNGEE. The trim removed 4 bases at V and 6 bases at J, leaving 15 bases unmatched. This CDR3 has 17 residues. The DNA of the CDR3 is TGTGCCAGCAGCCGGAGGACAGGGGAGGTTCTTTTGGATACGCAGTATTTT. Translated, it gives CASSRRTGEVLLDTQYF. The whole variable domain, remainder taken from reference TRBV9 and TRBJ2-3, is DSGVTQTPKHLITATGQRVTLRCSPRSGDLSVYWYQQSLDQGLQFLIQYYNGEERAKGNILERFSAQQFPDLHSELNLSSLELGDSALYFCASSRRTGEVLLDTQYFGPGTRLTVL.